Shown below are 29 T cell receptor beta chains from a single sample sequenced in a study of T cell responses to AZD1222 COVID-19 vaccine. Profiled with immunoSEQ multiplex PCR; TCRdb holds only in-frame clones, not every one. This repertoire shows 100,000 or so clones, around 86% found once; its top ten account for 4% to 6%. Source: peripheral blood, taken on day 0 of AZD1222 vaccination. Receptor source: an adult in good health.

CDR3 sequence (DNA): TGTGCCAGCGGAGACAGCAACTCCTACGAGCAGTACTTC. It translates to CASGDSNSYEQYF. V gene TRBV2 combines with J gene TRBJ2-7, with D tentatively TRBD1 (5 bases). Germline V gene sequence: CDR1 SNHLY, CDR2 FYNNEI. V dropped 8 bases and J dropped 0 bases, with 11 bases sitting between them. CDR3 length: 13 residues.

This clone was seen only once. The chain couples TRBV28 to TRBJ1-5; 7 bases are a match to TRBD1. The CDR3 totals 15 residues. Germline V gene data show CDR1 as MDHEN and CDR2 as SYDVKM. V lost 2 bases, J lost 8 bases, and 9 bases stayed unmatched. CDR3 loop: CASSLPTGRQKPQHF. CDR3 in DNA: TGTGCCAGCAGTTTACCGACAGGGCGGCAGAAGCCCCAGCATTTT. The full variable domain, completed using reference TRBV28 and TRBJ1-5, is DVKVTQSSRYLVKRTGEKVFLECVQDMDHENMFWYRQDPGLGLRLIYFSYDVKMKEKGDIPEGYSVSREKKERFSLILESASTNQTSMYLCASSLPTGRQKPQHFGDGTRLSIL.

This clone was counted a few times. The rearrangement links TRBV7-6 to TRBJ1-5, with a weak D call TRBD1 (5 bases). From germline, CDR1 is SGHVS and CDR2 FNYEAQ. The CDR3 sequence is 15 residues long. The V end was cut by 5 bases, the J end by 3 bases, with 14 bases between. The DNA of the CDR3 is TGTGCCAGCAGCCCCAGGGCAGGTAACAATCAGCCCCAGCATTTT. This codes for CASSPRAGNNQPQHF.

This chain links TRBV14 with TRBJ2-3; D is perhaps TRBD2 (7 bases). Looked up from germline, CDR1 is SGHDN and CDR2 is FVKESK. The CDR3 is 15 residues long. V was pared by 6 bases and J by 0 bases, with 13 bases between. CDR3: CASSQQGGSTDTQYF. The CDR3 DNA is TGTGCCAGCAGTCAACAGGGAGGGAGCACAGATACGCAGTATTTT.

The J gene is TRBJ1-5, the V gene TRBV5-1, with D maybe TRBD1 (6 bases). In germline, CDR1 is SGHRS, CDR2 YFSETQ. This CDR3 is built from 16 residues. V was trimmed by 4 bases and J by 0 bases, leaving 14 bases between them. The CDR3 loop is CASSLGTLGSNQPQHF. The CDR3 DNA follows: TGCGCCAGCAGCCTAGGGACACTAGGTAGCAATCAGCCCCAGCATTTT.

The chain carries TRBV18 and TRBJ2-1; D perhaps matches TRBD1 (6 bases). CDR3 length: 16 amino acids. Germline-derived CDR1 and CDR2 are KGHSH and LQKENI. Trimming took 1 base from V and 0 from J, leaving 10 bases between them. The CDR3 sequence: CASSPRDTSSYNEQFF. In nucleotides, the CDR3 is TGTGCCAGCTCACCACGGGACACGAGCTCCTACAATGAGCAGTTCTTC.

The CDR3 loop is CASQPGQLFANSPLHF. The CDR3 bases are TGTGCCAGTCAACCGGGACAGCTTTTCGCGAATTCACCCCTCCACTTT. The V call is TRBV19, the J call TRBJ1-6; 7 nucleotides line up with TRBD1. Germline loops: CDR1 LNHDA, CDR2 SQIVND (reference sequence). V shed 8 bases and J 7 bases; nucleotides not matched to a gene: 14. This CDR3 has 16 amino acids.

This rearrangement joins TRBV6-2 or TRBV6-3 to TRBJ1-4; 7 nucleotides agree with TRBD1. Germline V gene data show CDR1 as MNHEY and CDR2 as SVGEGT. The CDR3 has 15 amino acids. V lost 5 bases, J lost 0 bases, and 3 bases stayed unmatched. CDR3 amino acids: CASSRGQATNEKLFF. CDR3 DNA: TGTGCCAGCAGTAGAGGACAGGCAACTAATGAAAAACTGTTTTTT.

The chain recombines TRBV10-3 with TRBJ1-4; TRBD1 agrees at 7 bases. Germline lookup yields CDR1 ENHRY and CDR2 SYGVKD. This CDR3 comprises 13 residues. Trimming cost V 10 bases and J 6 bases; bases outside gene matches: 8. CDR3 bases: TGTGCCACCGCGGCAGGGACAGATGAAAAACTGTTTTTT. It translates to CATAAGTDEKLFF.

The gene calls are TRBV7-3 and TRBJ1-1; D unclear. CDR1 and CDR2 from the germline V gene are SGHTA and FQGTGA. V lost 2 bases and J lost 2, with 9 bases in between. This CDR3 has 14 residues. The CDR3 region has the DNA TGTGCCAGCAGCTTATTAGGGATTAACACTGAAGCTTTCTTT. Its protein product is CASSLLGINTEAFF.

This chain uses TRBV2 with TRBJ2-4, with D uncertain. V was clipped by 1 base and J by 0 bases, with 13 bases between them. Germline CDR1 SNHLY, CDR2 FYNNEI. The CDR3 spans 17 residues. The CDR3 DNA is TGTGCCAGCAGTGAAGTGGCAGTAGATCTAGCCAAAAACATTCAGTACTTC. Translating gives CASSEVAVDLAKNIQYF.

The gene calls are TRBV7-2 and TRBJ2-1; TRBD2 matches 12 bases. The germline V gene has CDR1 SGHTA and CDR2 FQGNSA. V shed 5 bases, J shed 1 base, and the junction held 3 bases outside the gene matches. The CDR3 has 16 residues. The CDR3 here is CASSPLAGGSYNEQFF. The CDR3 bases are TGTGCCAGCAGCCCACTAGCGGGGGGTTCCTACAATGAGCAGTTCTTC.

The rearrangement links TRBV7-9 to TRBJ2-5, with TRBD1 as a possible D gene (6 bases). CDR3 length equals 14 residues. Germline V gene lookup returns CDR1 SEHNR and CDR2 FQNEAQ (reference sequence). Trimming left V 1 base short and J 3 bases short, with 9 bases between. The CDR3 reads CASSLGPGEETQYF. The CDR3 nucleotides are TGTGCCAGCAGCTTAGGGCCAGGGGAAGAGACCCAGTACTTC.

The V and J genes are TRBV4-2 and TRBJ2-2, with 11 nucleotides matching TRBD2. Germline CDR1 LGHNA, CDR2 YNFKEQ. The CDR3 length is 18 residues. Trimming removed 0 bases from V and 1 base from J; junction bases left unmatched: 4. The DNA of the CDR3 is TGTGCCAGCAGCCAAGATTCCCTAGCGGGAGGGAACACCGGGGAGCTGTTTTTT. Protein product: CASSQDSLAGGNTGELFF.

This clone has more than one count but fewer than ten. The chain has TRBV11-1 and TRBJ2-7; D possibly corresponds to TRBD1 (5 bases). This CDR3 contains 14 residues. Germline V CDR1 and CDR2: SGHAT, FQDESV (reference sequence). V was clipped by 5 bases and J by 3 bases, with 14 bases between them. Here the CDR3 reads CASSTGGVNYEQYF. CDR3 nucleotides: TGTGCCAGCAGCACAGGCGGCGTCAACTACGAGCAGTACTTC.

The chain links TRBV15 to TRBJ2-5; the D is unclear. The CDR3 runs 15 residues. Germline CDR1 is LNHNV and CDR2 is YYDKDF (reference sequence). V was shortened by 5 bases and J by 1 base, with 14 bases between the two germline ends. The CDR3 spells CATSLVGQAQETQYF. The CDR3 nucleotides read TGTGCCACCAGCCTTGTCGGGCAAGCCCAAGAGACCCAGTACTTC.

The chain links TRBV6-1 to TRBJ1-1; no definite D call. CDR1 MNHNS and CDR2 SASEGT come from the germline V gene. The CDR3 has 13 residues. The germline V and J ends were trimmed by 2 bases and 7 bases, with 11 bases remaining between them. The CDR3 sequence is CASSERGMVEAFF. The CDR3 DNA follows: TGTGCCAGCAGTGAACGGGGTATGGTTGAAGCTTTCTTT.

The rearrangement joins TRBV6-5 to TRBJ1-1; D ambiguous. V dropped 6 bases and J dropped 1 base, with 9 bases sitting between them. CDR1 and CDR2 from the germline V gene are MNHEY and SVGAGI. This CDR3 comprises 13 residues. The CDR3 DNA is TGTGCCAGCAGGACCTCAGGGAACACTGAAGCTTTCTTT. Translating it yields CASRTSGNTEAFF.

V is TRBV18 and J is TRBJ1-6, with TRBD1 as a possible D gene (6 bases). CDR1 and CDR2 from the germline V gene are KGHSH and LQKENI. This CDR3 region has 14 residues. V was clipped by 2 bases and J by 8 bases, with 10 bases between them. The CDR3 is CASSPGGDDSPLHF. The CDR3 region has the DNA TGTGCCAGCTCACCAGGGGGCGATGATTCACCCCTCCACTTT.

The chain is built from TRBV2 and TRBJ1-2; D not certain. CDR1 is SNHLY and CDR2 is FYNNEI in the germline V gene. The CDR3 is made up of 13 amino acids. V gave up 1 base and J gave up 5 bases, with 8 bases separating them. The chain's CDR3 is CASSEGLRYGYTF. In DNA, the CDR3 is TGTGCCAGCAGTGAAGGCTTACGGTATGGCTACACCTTC.

The genes are TRBV6-5 and TRBJ2-1, with TRBD2 as a possible D gene (5 bases). V was pared by 5 bases and J by 8 bases, with 16 bases between. The CDR3 runs to 14 residues. The V gene's germline CDR1 is MNHEY and CDR2 SVGAGI. CDR3 loop: CASSHERRRDEQFF. The CDR3 DNA reads TGTGCCAGCAGTCACGAGAGAAGGCGGGATGAGCAGTTCTTC.

The CDR3 protein is CSVDRTGLYNEQFF. The CDR3 bases are TGCAGCGTTGACAGGACTGGGCTATACAATGAGCAGTTCTTC. The genes are TRBV29-1 and TRBJ2-1; possible D gene TRBD2, 5 bases. The V gene's germline CDR1 is SQVTM and CDR2 ANQGSEA. V was pared by 3 bases and J by 4 bases, with 13 bases between. There are 14 residues in the CDR3.

This sequence joins TRBV9 and TRBJ2-1; 14 bases are a match to TRBD2. After removal of 4 bases from V and 4 bases from J, the junction contained 10 bases not matched to a gene. Germline V CDR1 and CDR2: SGDLS, YYNGEE. CDR3 length: 18 amino acids. The DNA of the CDR3 is TGTGCCAGCAGCCTCCTGACTAGCGGGAGGGCCGGTTACAATGAGCAGTTCTTC. The encoded protein is CASSLLTSGRAGYNEQFF. Using reference TRBV9 and TRBJ2-1 for the parts outside the CDR3, the full variable domain is DSGVTQTPKHLITATGQRVTLRCSPRSGDLSVYWYQQSLDQGLQFLIQYYNGEERAKGNILERFSAQQFPDLHSELNLSSLELGDSALYFCASSLLTSGRAGYNEQFFGPGTRLTVL.

The chain is built from TRBV5-4 and TRBJ1-1; 11 bases agree with TRBD1. Germline V gene sequence: CDR1 SGHNT, CDR2 YYREEE (reference sequence). V shed 0 bases and J 0 bases; nucleotides not matched to a gene: 4. The CDR3 totals 17 residues. Here the CDR3 reads CASSLGTGGNMNTEAFF. The CDR3 region has the DNA TGTGCCAGCAGCTTGGGGACAGGGGGCAATATGAACACTGAAGCTTTCTTT.

The rearrangement uses TRBV5-6 and TRBJ2-5, with D possibly matching TRBD2 (5 bases). V shed 3 bases and J shed 2 bases, with 11 bases lying between them. Germline loops: CDR1 SGHDT, CDR2 YYEEEE. The length of the CDR3 is 14 residues. The CDR3 sequence: CASSSPGTQETQYF. CDR3 sequence (DNA): TGTGCCAGCAGCTCCCCGGGAACACAAGAGACCCAGTACTTC.

This chain joins TRBV20-1 and TRBJ1-2; possible D gene TRBD1, 5 bases. Germline CDR1 reads DFQATT; CDR2 reads SNEGSKA (reference sequence). Trimming pared 3 bases from V and 5 bases from J, leaving 7 bases between. The CDR3 loop spans 11 amino acids. The DNA of the CDR3 is TGCAGTGCTAGCTCAGGGTATGGCTACACCTTC. Protein product: CSASSGYGYTF.

The chain has TRBV2 and TRBJ2-1; TRBD1 is a possible D gene (5 bases). Trimming took off 1 base at V and 15 bases at J, with 16 bases between the two ends. The CDR3 contains 13 residues. CDR1 is SNHLY, CDR2 FYNNEI, per germline. CDR3 region: CASSEGTLSLPFF. CDR3 bases: TGTGCCAGCAGTGAAGGGACACTCAGTTTACCGTTCTTC. The whole variable domain, remainder taken from reference TRBV2 and TRBJ2-1, is EPEVTQTPSHQVTQMGQEVILRCVPISNHLYFYWYRQILGQKVEFLVSFYNNEISEKSEIFDDQFSVERPDGSNFTLKIRSTKLEDSAMYFCASSEGTLSLPFFGPGTRLTVL.

This chain uses TRBV2 with TRBJ1-1; TRBD1 might be the D (5 bases). The ends were cut back, 10 bases at V and 1 base at J, with 13 bases in the middle. Germline V CDR1 and CDR2: SNHLY, FYNNEI. The length of the CDR3 is 13 residues. The CDR3 DNA reads as TGTGCCACCAGGGACTTCCAGAACACTGAAGCTTTCTTT. This translates into CATRDFQNTEAFF.

V usage is TRBV2 and J usage is TRBJ2-7; TRBD1 matches at 9 bases. The CDR3 extends over 14 amino acids. Germline lookup yields CDR1 SNHLY and CDR2 FYNNEI. V lost 6 bases to trimming and J lost 4 bases; unmatched junction nucleotides: 7. CDR3 sequence (DNA): TGTGCCAGCAGGAGGGACAGGGCGGCTTACGAGCAGTACTTC. Amino acids: CASRRDRAAYEQYF.